A few counts support the clone carrying this TCR beta chain. Its antigen remains unidentified. Trimming took 0 bases from V and 2 from J, leaving 10 bases between them. Germline CDR1 is LGHDT and CDR2 is YNNKEL (reference sequence). This CDR3 is 15 amino acids long. These data originate in a study of response to subunit inactivated influenza vaccine. Study outcomes and limitations: Only a handful of new T cells, the authors suggested, are recruited with each seasonal influenza vaccination.

From the RT-PCR reads, TCRdb called clonotypes with MiXCR, one entry per CDR3 protein. The data contain around 580,000 distinct CDR3 sequences, 12% to 15% of them singletons. V usage is TRBV3-1 and J usage is TRBJ2-5; D is unresolved. This receptor was obtained from a man in his forties or fifties who received an inactivated influenza vaccine. Sequencing used PBMCs from blood, obtained 11 to 12 days after vaccination. The CDR3 region is CASSQEGARQETQYF. CDR3 nucleotides: TGTGCCAGCAGCCAAGAGGGCGCCCGTCAAGAGACCCAGTACTTC.